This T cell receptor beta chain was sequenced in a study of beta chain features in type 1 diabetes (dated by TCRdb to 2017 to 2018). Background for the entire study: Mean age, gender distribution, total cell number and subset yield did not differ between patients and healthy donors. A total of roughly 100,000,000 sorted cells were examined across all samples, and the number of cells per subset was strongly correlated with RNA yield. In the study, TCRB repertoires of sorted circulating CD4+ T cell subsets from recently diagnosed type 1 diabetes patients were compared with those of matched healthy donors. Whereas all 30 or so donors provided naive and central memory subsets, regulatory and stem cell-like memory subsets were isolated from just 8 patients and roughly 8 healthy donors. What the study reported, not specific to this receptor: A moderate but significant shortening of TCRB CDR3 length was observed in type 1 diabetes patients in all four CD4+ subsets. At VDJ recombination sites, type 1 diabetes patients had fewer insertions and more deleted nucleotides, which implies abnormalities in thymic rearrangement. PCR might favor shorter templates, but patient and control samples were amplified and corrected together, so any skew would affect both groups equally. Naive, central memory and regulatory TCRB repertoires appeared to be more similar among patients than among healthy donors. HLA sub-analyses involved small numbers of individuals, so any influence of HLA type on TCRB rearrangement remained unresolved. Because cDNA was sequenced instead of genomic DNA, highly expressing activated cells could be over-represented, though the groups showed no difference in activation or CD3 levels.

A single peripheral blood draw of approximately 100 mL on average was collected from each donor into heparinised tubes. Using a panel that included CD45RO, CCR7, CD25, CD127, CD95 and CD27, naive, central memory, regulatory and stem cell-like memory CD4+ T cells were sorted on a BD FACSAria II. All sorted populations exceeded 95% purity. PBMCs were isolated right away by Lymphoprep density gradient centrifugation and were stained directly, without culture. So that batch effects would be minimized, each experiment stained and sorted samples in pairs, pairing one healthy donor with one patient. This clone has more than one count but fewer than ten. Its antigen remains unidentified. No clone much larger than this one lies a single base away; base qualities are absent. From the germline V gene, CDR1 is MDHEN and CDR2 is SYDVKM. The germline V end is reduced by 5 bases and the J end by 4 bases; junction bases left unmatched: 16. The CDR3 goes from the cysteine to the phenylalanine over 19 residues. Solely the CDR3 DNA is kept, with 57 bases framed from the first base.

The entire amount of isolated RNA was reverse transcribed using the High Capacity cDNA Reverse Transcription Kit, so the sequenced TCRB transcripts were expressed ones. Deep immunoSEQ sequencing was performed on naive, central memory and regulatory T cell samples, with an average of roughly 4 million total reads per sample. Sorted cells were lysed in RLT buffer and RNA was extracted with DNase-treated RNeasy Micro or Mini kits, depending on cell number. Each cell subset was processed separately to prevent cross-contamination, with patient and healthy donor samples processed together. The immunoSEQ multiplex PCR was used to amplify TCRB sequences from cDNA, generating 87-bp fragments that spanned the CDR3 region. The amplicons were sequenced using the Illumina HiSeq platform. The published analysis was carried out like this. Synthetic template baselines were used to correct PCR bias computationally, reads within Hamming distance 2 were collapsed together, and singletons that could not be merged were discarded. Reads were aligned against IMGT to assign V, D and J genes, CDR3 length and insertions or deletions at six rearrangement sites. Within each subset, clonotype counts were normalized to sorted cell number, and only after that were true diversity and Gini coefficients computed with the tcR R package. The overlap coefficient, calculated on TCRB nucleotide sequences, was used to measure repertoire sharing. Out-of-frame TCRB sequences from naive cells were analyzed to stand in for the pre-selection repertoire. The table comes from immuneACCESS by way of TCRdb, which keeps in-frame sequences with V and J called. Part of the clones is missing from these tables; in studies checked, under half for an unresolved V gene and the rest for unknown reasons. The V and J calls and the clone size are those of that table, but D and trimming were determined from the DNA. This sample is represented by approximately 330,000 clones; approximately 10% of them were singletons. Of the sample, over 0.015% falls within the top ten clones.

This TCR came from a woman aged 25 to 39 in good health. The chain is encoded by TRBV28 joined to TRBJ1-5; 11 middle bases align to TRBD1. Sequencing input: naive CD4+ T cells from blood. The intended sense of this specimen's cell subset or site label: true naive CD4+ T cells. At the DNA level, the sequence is TGTGCCAGCAGTCCCCGGACAGGGGGCCCAAAGGGTGGTAATCAGCCCCAGCATTTT. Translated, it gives CASSPRTGGPKGGNQPQHF.